The 27 T cell receptor beta chains below come from one sample, sequenced in a study of technical replicates of blood from a handful of donors. Assay used: immunoSEQ multiplex PCR; TCRdb lists only in-frame clones, some missing. The data show 70,000 to 80,000 clones, 91% seen once. The sequenced sample was T cells isolated from PBMCs. Receptors were obtained from a human donor in good health. Some clones in this sample may be carry-over from other donors' samples.

CDR3: CASSHVLPGQGSTDTQYF. CDR3 bases: TGTGCCAGCAGCCACGTCCTCCCGGGACAGGGAAGCACAGATACGCAGTATTTT. V and J are TRBV11-1 and TRBJ2-3, with 9 bases identical to TRBD1. The CDR3 is made up of 18 amino acids. Per germline, CDR1 SGHAT and CDR2 FQDESV (reference sequence). V lost 5 bases and J lost 0; bases outside the gene matches: 12. The full variable domain, in which reference TRBV11-1 and TRBJ2-3 provide the parts outside the CDR3, is EAEVAQSPRYKITEKSQAVAFWCDPISGHATLYWYRQILGQGPELLVQFQDESVVDDSQLPKDRFSAERLKGVDSTLKIQPAELGDSAMYLCASSHVLPGQGSTDTQYFGPGTRLTVL.

The genes are TRBV6-5 and TRBJ2-7; a possible D gene is TRBD1 (5 bases). Germline lookup yields CDR1 MNHEY and CDR2 SVGAGI. The ends were cut back, 3 bases at V and 5 bases at J, with 14 bases in the middle. CDR3 size: 14 residues. The CDR3: CASSYVRASDEQYF. The CDR3 DNA sequence: TGTGCCAGCAGTTATGTCAGGGCGTCCGACGAGCAGTACTTC.

J is TRBJ1-3 and V is TRBV5-6; D is undetermined. CDR1 and CDR2 from the germline V gene are SGHDT and YYEEEE. V was cut by 0 bases and J by 0 bases, with 10 bases left in between. The CDR3 has 16 residues. The CDR3 region is CASSLEGRGSGNTIYF. The DNA for the CDR3 is TGTGCCAGCAGCTTGGAAGGGAGAGGCTCTGGAAACACCATATATTTT.

The gene calls are TRBV4-1 and TRBJ2-7, with 7 bases lining up with TRBD2. This CDR3 comprises 13 residues. Trimming cost V 10 bases and J 3 bases; bases outside gene matches: 9. The germline CDR1 and CDR2 sequences are MGHRA and YSYEKL. The CDR3 DNA reads TGCGCCACCAGGGACTACCAAAACTACGAGCAGTACTTC. It encodes CATRDYQNYEQYF.

The V call is TRBV4-1, the J call TRBJ2-1, with D possibly TRBD1 on 6 matching bases. Germline CDR1 reads MGHRA; CDR2 reads YSYEKL. The CDR3 spans 15 residues. Trimming shortened V by 5 bases and J by 3 bases, and 14 bases separated the two germline ends. CDR3 amino acids: CASSALRGDYNEQFF. DNA for the CDR3: TGCGCCAGCAGCGCACTCAGGGGAGACTACAATGAGCAGTTCTTC.

For the CDR3, the DNA is TGTGCCAGCAGTTCGGCGGTTCGAGGCGAGCAGTACTTC. Amino acid sequence: CASSSAVRGEQYF. V and J are TRBV6-5 and TRBJ2-7; D gene unclear. The CDR3 extends over 13 amino acids. From germline, CDR1 is MNHEY and CDR2 SVGAGI. V lost 4 bases to trimming and J lost 6 bases, with 13 bases between them.

This clone showed up just once. The chain carries TRBV4-2 and TRBJ1-3; TRBD1 is a possible D gene (5 bases). Germline values: CDR1 LGHNA, CDR2 YNFKEQ. The CDR3 loop spans 15 amino acids. The V and J ends lost 0 bases and 2 bases respectively, with 8 bases between them. CDR3 protein: CASSQDSRAGNTIYF. CDR3 DNA sequence: TGTGCCAGCAGCCAAGATTCCAGGGCTGGAAACACCATATATTTT.

V gene TRBV6-4 combines with J gene TRBJ2-1; 9 nucleotides match TRBD1. CDR1 MRHNA and CDR2 SNTAGT come from the germline V gene. Trimming removed 0 bases from V and 6 bases from J; junction bases left unmatched: 18. This CDR3 spans 20 amino acids. CDR3 sequence: CASSDSTSKERDRAGNEQFF. DNA for the CDR3: TGTGCCAGCAGTGACTCTACATCTAAAGAAAGGGACAGGGCAGGCAATGAGCAGTTCTTC.

V and J are TRBV25-1 and TRBJ2-4; TRBD1 matches at 8 bases. The germline gives CDR1 MGHDK, CDR2 SYGVNS. CDR3 size: 16 residues. Germline trimming cut 4 bases from V and 1 base from J; bases unmatched to any gene: 6. The CDR3 reads CASSARQGSAKNIQYF. The CDR3 coding sequence is TGTGCCAGCAGTGCTAGACAGGGGTCGGCCAAAAACATTCAGTACTTC.

The V gene is TRBV7-2, the J gene TRBJ2-1; TRBD1 might be the D (6 bases). Germline-derived CDR1 and CDR2 are SGHTA and FQGNSA. V lost 4 bases and J lost 4, with 17 bases in between. The CDR3 has 16 amino acids. CDR3 sequence (DNA): TGTGCCAGCAGCTCACTCAGGGGCAGTGGATACAATGAGCAGTTCTTC. It specifies CASSSLRGSGYNEQFF.

The gene calls are TRBV9 and TRBJ1-3, with 11 bases lining up with TRBD1. Germline CDR1 SGDLS, CDR2 YYNGEE. V trimming: 4 bases; J trimming: 2 bases; junction bases outside the gene matches: 5. The CDR3 is 16 amino acids. The CDR3 DNA reads as TGTGCCAGCAGCAACTTGGACAGGGGGCCTGGAAACACCATATATTTT. Protein sequence: CASSNLDRGPGNTIYF.

The rearrangement links TRBV6-5 to TRBJ1-2; D remains unclear. With 8 bases removed from V and 5 bases from J, the gap between germline ends came to 9 bases. From germline, CDR1 is MNHEY and CDR2 SVGAGI. CDR3 size: 11 residues. The CDR3 sequence is CASSTGYGYTF. The CDR3 nucleotides are TGTGCCAGCTCGACGGGGTATGGCTACACCTTC.

J is TRBJ2-7 and V is TRBV6-1; 7 nucleotides match TRBD1. The CDR3 has 13 amino acids. CDR1 is MNHNS, CDR2 SASEGT, per germline. Unmatched junction bases numbered 3, after V lost 7 bases and J lost 0 bases. The CDR3 sequence is CASTGTDSYEQYF. CDR3 nucleotides: TGTGCCAGCACAGGGACAGACTCCTACGAGCAGTACTTC.

The rearrangement uses TRBV5-6 and TRBJ2-7; D perhaps matches TRBD1 (6 bases). This CDR3 contains 15 residues. Trimming took off 4 bases at V and 1 base at J, with 15 bases between the two ends. Germline loops: CDR1 SGHDT, CDR2 YYEEEE. CDR3: CASSPDSQISYEQYF. Here the CDR3 DNA reads TGTGCCAGCAGCCCGGACAGCCAAATTTCCTACGAGCAGTACTTC.

The rearrangement joins TRBV7-6 to TRBJ2-3; D remains ambiguous. V was trimmed by 1 base and J by 6 bases, leaving 11 bases between them. The germline V gene has CDR1 SGHVS and CDR2 FNYEAQ. This CDR3 contains 14 residues. The CDR3 is CASSLGKARDTQYF. CDR3 bases: TGTGCCAGCAGCTTAGGGAAAGCCAGGGATACGCAGTATTTT.

CDR3 sequence reads: CASSLQTSGNYEQFF. Here the CDR3 DNA reads TGTGCCAGCAGCTTGCAGACTAGCGGGAACTATGAGCAGTTCTTC. The chain carries TRBV5-4 and TRBJ2-1; 11 bases match TRBD2. The germline V gene encodes CDR1 SGHNT and CDR2 YYREEE (reference sequence). The junction had 5 bases not matched to a gene; V was cut back by 1 base and J by 8 bases. CDR3 length equals 15 residues.

This clone was counted a single time. The chain uses TRBV27 and TRBJ1-2; D might be TRBD1 (6 bases). Looked up from germline, CDR1 is MNHEY and CDR2 is SMNVEV (reference sequence). Trimming pared 5 bases from V and 14 bases from J, leaving 24 bases between. CDR3 length: 14 amino acids. The CDR3: CASSPLDRTGFPTF. For the CDR3, the DNA is TGTGCCAGCAGTCCGCTGGACAGAACCGGATTCCCAACCTTC.

The V and J genes are TRBV27 and TRBJ2-5, with a weak D call TRBD2 (5 bases). Germline assignment: CDR1 MNHEY and CDR2 SMNVEV (reference sequence). The V end lost 7 bases, the J end lost 5 bases, and 8 bases lay between the germline ends. The CDR3 has 11 amino acids. In nucleotides, the CDR3 is TGTGCCAGCAAGGCGGGTGAGACCCAGTACTTC. As protein: CASKAGETQYF.

The rearrangement joins TRBV5-4 to TRBJ2-3; D perhaps matches TRBD2 (6 bases). Germline CDR1 is SGHNT and CDR2 is YYREEE (reference sequence). Between the trimmed V and J ends, which lost 4 bases and 0 bases, there was a span of 6 bases. The CDR3 totals 13 residues. The CDR3 bases are TGTGCCAGCAGCGGGACTAGCACAGATACGCAGTATTTT. Encoded protein: CASSGTSTDTQYF.

This clone was seen only once. The chain uses TRBV28 and TRBJ2-7; 10 bases map to TRBD1. With V trimmed by 3 bases and J by 2 bases, 4 bases remained unmatched. Per the germline V gene, CDR1 is MDHEN and CDR2 is SYDVKM. There are 15 residues in the CDR3. CDR3 loop: CASSFRDRGPYEQYF. The CDR3 bases are TGTGCCAGCAGTTTCCGGGACAGGGGACCCTACGAGCAGTACTTC.

The chain employs TRBV6-6 and TRBJ2-5, with D perhaps TRBD1 (6 bases). CDR1 and CDR2 (germline): MNHNY, SVGAGI (reference sequence). Trimming stripped 6 bases from V and 5 bases from J, with 22 bases between. The CDR3 contains 16 residues. CDR3 nucleotide sequence: TGTGCCAGCAGCCCTTCTCCGCAGGGGCTCGTGGAGACCCAGTACTTC. The encoded protein is CASSPSPQGLVETQYF.

The V gene is TRBV5-5, the J gene TRBJ2-5, with D possibly being TRBD2 (5 bases). The CDR3 has 16 amino acids. The germline V gene encodes CDR1 SGHKS and CDR2 YYEKEE (reference sequence). V gave up 7 bases and J gave up 5 bases, with 24 bases separating them. The CDR3 nucleotides read TGTGCCAGCCGGGCGGTCGGTGTCCAGCAGCGGGAGACCCAGTACTTC. Encoded protein: CASRAVGVQQRETQYF.

The rearrangement links TRBV15 to TRBJ2-7; 8 bases line up with TRBD1. Trimming at V came to 0 bases and at J to 6 bases, leaving 1 base not matched to a gene. The CDR3 covers 13 residues. Germline V CDR1 and CDR2: LNHNV, YYDKDF (reference sequence). This CDR3 reads CATSRDTGGEQYF. CDR3 sequence (DNA): TGTGCCACCAGCAGAGATACAGGGGGCGAGCAGTACTTC.

The gene calls are TRBV10-1 and TRBJ2-3; D gene unclear. The CDR3 is made up of 16 amino acids. V lost 7 bases and J 2 bases, leaving 19 bases between the germline ends. Per the germline V gene, CDR1 is WNHNN and CDR2 is SYGVQD (reference sequence). The CDR3 loop is CASIHGPFVDTDTQYF. The CDR3 nucleotides are TGCGCCAGCATCCATGGGCCTTTTGTGGACACAGATACGCAGTATTTT.

This clone turned up a few times. This rearrangement joins TRBV13 to TRBJ2-7; 9 bases are shared with TRBD1. Germline CDR1 reads PRHDT; CDR2 reads FYEKMQ (reference sequence). This CDR3 contains 16 residues. Unmatched junction bases numbered 9, after V lost 4 bases and J lost 2 bases. The CDR3 nucleotides read TGTGCCAGCAGCTCCTTGGCGGGACAGGGAACCTACGAGCAGTACTTC. Protein: CASSSLAGQGTYEQYF.

This sequence joins TRBV7-9 and TRBJ1-5; 7 bases match TRBD1. This CDR3 has 16 residues. Germline V gene lookup returns CDR1 SEHNR and CDR2 FQNEAQ (reference sequence). With V trimmed by 1 base and J by 5 bases, 8 bases remained unmatched. The CDR3 here is CASSLDTGVQHQPQHF. Written as DNA, the CDR3 is TGTGCCAGCAGCTTAGACACAGGGGTCCAACATCAGCCCCAGCATTTT.

CDR3 region: CASSSRAPGTQYF. The CDR3 bases are TGTGCCAGCAGCTCCAGAGCACCGGGAACGCAGTATTTT. The chain links TRBV7-3 to TRBJ2-3; D perhaps matches TRBD2 (5 bases). Germline loops: CDR1 SGHTA, CDR2 FQGTGA. V dropped 4 bases and J dropped 9 bases, with 14 bases sitting between them. The CDR3 extends over 13 amino acids.